These 31 T cell receptor beta chains were all obtained from the same sample, sequenced in a study of T-cell reconstitution after alpha-beta-depleted transplantation in children. The TCRbeta library incorporated unique molecular identifiers. TCRdb redid the calling of the PCR reads with MiXCR, one entry per CDR3 protein. The repertoire has 300,000 or so distinct CDR3 sequences, 20% to 30% of them found once; the top ten carry approximately 11%. Here the sequenced sample was PBMCs, mostly from graft donor cells, taken 180 days after TCRalphabeta/CD19-depleted stem cell transplant. These receptors came from a male patient younger than 18 who had a stem cell transplant for acute lymphoblastic leukemia, so the T cells may come from the graft donor.

Only a few counts were recorded for this clonotype. V usage is TRBV5-1 and J usage is TRBJ2-1; 9 bases are shared with TRBD2. There are 15 residues in the CDR3. The V gene's germline CDR1 is SGHRS and CDR2 YFSETQ. The J segment lost 3 bases and the V segment lost 4 bases, leaving 5 bases of the junction unmatched. CDR3 in DNA: TGCGCCAGCAGCGGTGCTAGCGGGGTCTACAATGAGCAGTTCTTC. Residues: CASSGASGVYNEQFF.

This clonotype was counted a few times. The chain links TRBV29-1 to TRBJ2-5; 12 positions agree with TRBD2. V lost 4 bases to trimming and J lost 5 bases; unmatched junction nucleotides: 5. CDR3 length: 14 residues. Germline V lookup: CDR1 SQVTM, CDR2 ANQGSEA. In DNA, the CDR3 is TGCAGCGTTGGACTAGCGGGAGTTACGGAGACCCAGTACTTC. Its protein product is CSVGLAGVTETQYF.

The chain uses TRBV11-2 and TRBJ2-1, with 12 bases matching TRBD2. Trimming took 1 base from V and 7 from J; bases not matched to a gene: 5. Germline-derived CDR1 and CDR2 are SGHAT and FQNNGV. The CDR3 covers 16 residues. The DNA for the CDR3 is TGTGCCAGCAGCTTAGTCACTAGCGGGAGGAATAATGAGCAGTTCTTC. Amino acids: CASSLVTSGRNNEQFF.

The chain's CDR3 is CASSHRDSDQPQHF. The CDR3 DNA reads as TGTGCCAGCAGCCACCGGGACAGTGATCAGCCCCAGCATTTT. The chain joins TRBV12-3 or TRBV12-4 to TRBJ1-5; 7 nucleotides match TRBD1. The V segment lost 6 bases and the J segment 5 bases; nucleotides outside the gene matches: 7. The CDR3 length is 14 residues.

The V and J genes are TRBV18 and TRBJ2-7, with unresolved D. In germline, CDR1 is KGHSH, CDR2 LQKENI. Trimming shortened V by 3 bases and J by 4 bases, and 7 bases separated the two germline ends. The CDR3 loop spans 12 amino acids. The CDR3 loop is CASSPWRYEQYF. CDR3 DNA: TGTGCCAGCTCACCTTGGCGGTACGAGCAGTACTTC.

This clonotype appeared a single time. V and J are TRBV4-1 and TRBJ1-6; TRBD1 aligns across 7 bases. This CDR3 region has 17 residues. Germline CDR1 reads MGHRA; CDR2 reads YSYEKL. V lost 1 base and J lost 7; bases outside the gene matches: 10. In nucleotides, the CDR3 is TGCGCCAGCAGCCAAGTTGGACGCAGGGGGGAGAATTCACCCCTCCACTTT. It codes for CASSQVGRRGENSPLHF.

The V and J genes are TRBV5-1 and TRBJ2-6; maybe TRBD1 (6 bases). CDR1 and CDR2 (germline): SGHRS, YFSETQ. Trimming stripped 4 bases from V and 0 bases from J, with 14 bases between. The CDR3 consists of 17 residues. The DNA for the CDR3 is TGCGCCAGCAGCCCCAGGGGACACCTCTCTGGGGCCAACGTCCTGACTTTC. It is translated as CASSPRGHLSGANVLTF.

This clonotype was detected many times. V usage is TRBV20-1 and J usage is TRBJ2-7; D is unresolved. The CDR3 has 11 amino acids. V lost 4 bases, J lost 4 bases, and 8 bases lay in between. Germline loops: CDR1 DFQATT, CDR2 SNEGSKA (reference sequence). CDR3 nucleotides: TGCAGTGCTAAAGGCCCGTACGAGCAGTACTTC. It codes for CSAKGPYEQYF.

This clonotype showed up just a few times. The chain has TRBV6-5 and TRBJ2-7; D unresolved. CDR3 size: 16 residues. Germline lookup yields CDR1 MNHEY and CDR2 SVGAGI. The V gene lost 0 bases and the J gene lost 0 bases, with 12 bases spanning the gap. CDR3 bases: TGTGCCAGCAGTTACTCCAGCCCGGACCCCTCCTACGAGCAGTACTTC. Translation gives CASSYSSPDPSYEQYF.

V and J are TRBV5-1 and TRBJ2-3; the D gene could be TRBD1 or TRBD2 (5 bases each). This CDR3 comprises 17 residues. V was clipped by 1 base and J by 0 bases, with 15 bases between them. Germline values: CDR1 SGHRS, CDR2 YFSETQ. The CDR3 is CASSLRSEGPSTDTQYF. The DNA for the CDR3 is TGCGCCAGCAGCTTGAGGTCCGAGGGGCCTAGCACAGATACGCAGTATTTT.

V gene TRBV12-5 combines with J gene TRBJ1-5; maybe TRBD1 (5 bases). The germline CDR1 and CDR2 sequences are LGHNT and FRNRAP. V lost 8 bases to trimming and J lost 6 bases, with 20 bases between them. This CDR3 is built from 15 residues. Here the CDR3 reads CASNAWGERFQPQHF. CDR3 DNA sequence: TGTGCTAGTAACGCATGGGGGGAACGGTTTCAGCCCCAGCATTTT. Supplemented by reference TRBV12-5 and TRBJ1-5, the full variable domain reads DARVTQTPRHKVTEMGQEVTMRCQPILGHNTVFWYRQTMMQGLELLAYFRNRAPLDDSGMPKDRFSAEMPDATLATLKIQPSEPRDSAVYFCASNAWGERFQPQHFGDGTRLSIL.

V usage is TRBV3-1 and J usage is TRBJ2-2, with D tentatively TRBD2 (6 bases). This CDR3 comprises 13 residues. The germline V gene encodes CDR1 LGHDT and CDR2 YNNKEL (reference sequence). Deletions cut 1 base from V and 7 bases from J, with 7 bases between. The CDR3 is CASSQVGGGELFF. The DNA of the CDR3 is TGTGCCAGCAGCCAAGTGGGAGGCGGGGAGCTGTTTTTT.

This clonotype has just one count. The chain has TRBV14 and TRBJ1-1, with no clear D. The CDR3 is 11 residues long. V was cut by 5 bases and J by 11 bases, with 12 bases left in between. Germline loops: CDR1 SGHDN, CDR2 FVKESK. Here the CDR3 reads CASSGGPRAFF. In DNA form, the CDR3 reads TGTGCCAGCAGCGGCGGCCCGAGGGCTTTCTTT.

This clonotype occurred a few times. This chain connects TRBV29-1 to TRBJ2-7; tentative D call: TRBD2 (6 bases). The CDR3 is 14 residues long. Trimming stripped 3 bases from V and 7 bases from J, with 19 bases between. Germline V CDR1 and CDR2: SQVTM, ANQGSEA. The CDR3 nucleotides are TGCAGCGTTGACTCCCCGGGGCGGGGATATGAGCAGTACTTC. It codes for CSVDSPGRGYEQYF.

V and J are TRBV14 and TRBJ2-7, with TRBD1 as a possible D gene (5 bases). V shed 4 bases and J shed 2 bases, with 12 bases lying between them. In germline, CDR1 is SGHDN, CDR2 FVKESK. CDR3 size: 14 residues. The CDR3 loop reads CASSPLRVTYEQYF. Here the CDR3 DNA reads TGTGCCAGCAGCCCACTCAGGGTTACCTACGAGCAGTACTTC.

In its sample, this clonotype was seen a few times. The V and J genes are TRBV7-2 and TRBJ2-7; TRBD2 agrees at 10 bases. With 4 bases clipped from V and 9 bases from J, the junction kept 6 bases outside the gene matches. The V gene's germline CDR1 is SGHTA and CDR2 FQGNSA. This CDR3 region has 13 residues. CDR3 sequence (DNA): TGTGCCAGCAGCTCTCTAGCGGGAGTTGTGCAGTACTTC. Translated, it gives CASSSLAGVVQYF.

The rearrangement joins TRBV3-1 to TRBJ2-5; tentatively, D is TRBD2 (6 bases). The CDR3 has 14 amino acids. Germline CDR1 is LGHDT and CDR2 is YNNKEL (reference sequence). V lost 4 bases, J lost 5 bases, and 14 bases lay in between. Here the CDR3 reads CASSRRRGLETQYF. DNA for the CDR3: TGTGCCAGCAGCCGGAGGAGGGGACTGGAGACCCAGTACTTC.

The gene calls are TRBV7-3 and TRBJ2-2, with D uncertain. CDR3 length: 14 amino acids. The V gene's germline CDR1 is SGHTA and CDR2 FQGTGA. V was cut by 0 bases and J by 4 bases, with 6 bases left in between. The CDR3 is CASSLTPFTGELFF. The CDR3 nucleotides are TGTGCCAGCAGCTTAACTCCCTTCACCGGGGAGCTGTTTTTT.

This clonotype has more than one count but fewer than ten. The chain is built from TRBV5-1 and TRBJ1-6, with D perhaps matching TRBD1 (5 bases). This CDR3 has 15 residues. Trimming cost V 2 bases and J 7 bases, with 13 bases left between them. From germline, CDR1 is SGHRS and CDR2 YFSETQ. The CDR3 coding sequence is TGCGCCAGCAGCTTCTTCTTCGGGACGAATTCACCCCTCCACTTT. Its protein product is CASSFFFGTNSPLHF. The full variable domain, with the rest looked up from reference TRBV5-1 and TRBJ1-6, is KAGVTQTPRYLIKTRGQQVTLSCSPISGHRSVSWYQQTPGQGLQFLFEYFSETQRNKGNFPGRFSGRQFSNSRSEMNVSTLELGDSALYLCASSFFFGTNSPLHFGNGTRLTVT.

V gene TRBV7-6 combines with J gene TRBJ2-3, with 7 bases identical to TRBD1. Germline CDR1 and CDR2: SGHVS and FNYEAQ. The CDR3 loop spans 19 amino acids. V lost 4 bases to trimming and J lost 1 base; unmatched junction nucleotides: 17. The CDR3 nucleotides are TGTGCCAGCAGCTACCACCCCCGACAGGGCTATTTTCGCACAGATACGCAGTATTTT. It yields the protein CASSYHPRQGYFRTDTQYF.

The sample holds a few counts of this clonotype. This chain connects TRBV29-1 to TRBJ2-1, with D unclear. This CDR3 has 12 amino acids. The germline CDR1 and CDR2 sequences are SQVTM and ANQGSEA. The CDR3 reads CTISVAYNEQFF. DNA of the CDR3: TGCACCATTTCCGTAGCTTACAATGAGCAGTTCTTC.

This clonotype came up a few times. The chain links TRBV20-1 to TRBJ2-7; maybe TRBD1 (6 bases). V shed 4 bases and J shed 0 bases, with 13 bases lying between them. The CDR3 consists of 14 residues. Germline V gene sequence: CDR1 DFQATT, CDR2 SNEGSKA (reference sequence). CDR3 in DNA: TGCAGTGCTAAACGAACAGGGTACTCCTACGAGCAGTACTTC. Translation: CSAKRTGYSYEQYF.

The sample holds many counts of this clonotype. J is TRBJ2-7 and V is TRBV9, with 11 bases identical to TRBD2. CDR3 length: 14 amino acids. Germline V gives CDR1 SGDLS, CDR2 YYNGEE. The ends lost 2 bases at V and 3 bases at J; junction bases unmatched: 1. The CDR3 loop reads CASSVGTSGYEQYF. CDR3 DNA sequence: TGTGCCAGCAGCGTGGGGACTAGCGGCTACGAGCAGTACTTC.

In its sample, this clonotype was seen a few times. The V gene is TRBV3-1, the J gene TRBJ2-7; D tentatively reads TRBD1 or TRBD2 (6 bases each). Germline values: CDR1 LGHDT, CDR2 YNNKEL (reference sequence). Trimming removed 1 base from V and 5 bases from J, with 18 bases in between. This CDR3 contains 16 residues. The CDR3 DNA sequence: TGTGCCAGCAGCCAAGTTGCTCGACTAGAGGGGGACGAGCAGTACTTC. Translated: CASSQVARLEGDEQYF.

This clonotype has more than one count but fewer than ten. The chain employs TRBV20-1 and TRBJ2-7, with D possibly matching TRBD1 (6 bases). V was cut by 6 bases and J by 7 bases, with 19 bases left in between. Germline values: CDR1 DFQATT, CDR2 SNEGSKA (reference sequence). The CDR3 totals 13 residues. CDR3 region: CSARGPIRGEQYF. The CDR3 DNA sequence: TGCAGTGCGAGGGGACCGATAAGGGGGGAGCAGTACTTC.

The chain employs TRBV5-1 and TRBJ2-6; 8 bases agree with TRBD1. Germline V lookup: CDR1 SGHRS, CDR2 YFSETQ. The CDR3 sequence is 20 residues long. Germline trimming cut 4 bases from V and 1 base from J; bases unmatched to any gene: 16. Written as DNA, the CDR3 is TGCGCCAGCAGCAGGACAGGGTGGAGATCCAGTAAATCTGGGGCCAACGTCCTGACTTTC. As protein: CASSRTGWRSSKSGANVLTF.

This rearrangement joins TRBV2 to TRBJ1-4; no definite D call. CDR1 SNHLY and CDR2 FYNNEI come from the germline V gene. The length of the CDR3 is 12 residues. The germline V and J ends were trimmed by 5 bases and 0 bases, with 1 base remaining between them. Here the CDR3 DNA reads TGTGCCAGCAGTCCAACTAATGAAAAACTGTTTTTT. Its translation: CASSPTNEKLFF.

Ten or more counts support this clonotype. The V call is TRBV5-6, the J call TRBJ2-7, with 10 bases that match TRBD1. With V trimmed by 0 bases and J by 2 bases, 8 bases remained unmatched. Germline V gene data show CDR1 as SGHDT and CDR2 as YYEEEE. The CDR3 is 17 amino acids. DNA of the CDR3: TGTGCCAGCAGCTTGGCCCTGACAGGGGGCTACCCCTACGAGCAGTACTTC. Its protein product is CASSLALTGGYPYEQYF.

A few counts support this clonotype. This chain connects TRBV27 to TRBJ2-1; 8 nucleotides agree with TRBD2. The germline V gene encodes CDR1 MNHEY and CDR2 SMNVEV (reference sequence). This CDR3 region has 16 residues. The V segment lost 2 bases and the J segment 0 bases; nucleotides outside the gene matches: 3. This CDR3 reads CASSLTGGSSYNEQFF. CDR3 in DNA: TGTGCCAGCAGTTTAACGGGAGGGAGCTCCTACAATGAGCAGTTCTTC.

This clonotype occurred a few times. The rearrangement uses TRBV5-1 and TRBJ1-2, with D maybe TRBD1 (5 bases). Trimming shortened V by 2 bases and J by 4 bases, and 24 bases separated the two germline ends. From germline, CDR1 is SGHRS and CDR2 YFSETQ. The CDR3 consists of 18 residues. For the CDR3, the DNA is TGCGCCAGCAGCTTCGGGTCTTCTTTGCGGGAAGGGGTCTATGGCTACACCTTC. It specifies CASSFGSSLREGVYGYTF.

Only a few counts were recorded for this clonotype. This rearrangement joins TRBV7-2 to TRBJ2-3; 8 bases map to TRBD2. V shed 8 bases, J shed 3 bases, and the junction held 10 bases outside the gene matches. Germline V gene data show CDR1 as SGHTA and CDR2 as FQGNSA. The CDR3 is 15 amino acids. The CDR3 DNA follows: TGTGCCAGCGGCCCCTCCGGGACTAGGACAGATACGCAGTATTTT. This sequence encodes CASGPSGTRTDTQYF.